This is a list of T cell receptor beta chains from one sample in a study of CD8+CD57+ T cells in acquired aplastic anemia. TCRdb independently ran MiXCR on the reads; one entry per CDR3 protein. The sample lists approximately 190,000 distinct CDR3 sequences, nearly 50% seen once, with approximately 9.7% in the top ten. The sample was sorted CD4+, CD8+, or CD8+CD57+ T cells (not recorded which) from PBMCs. The origin of the receptors is a human donor with aplastic anemia. Each CDR3 is given with its conserved first and last residue.

j_gene | len | v_gene | CDR3aa
TRBJ2-1 | 15 | TRBV7-2 | CASLRAFGSYNEQFF
TRBJ2-3 | 11 | TRBV10-3 | CAITSTDTQYF
TRBJ1-5 | 13 | TRBV2 | CASSEIGGGNTHF
TRBJ1-1 | 13 | TRBV2 | CASSAVIGTEAFF
TRBJ1-4 | 14 | TRBV19 | CASRTTSGEEKLFF
TRBJ1-2 | 12 | TRBV5-1 | CASSPDSYGYTF
TRBJ2-7 | 14 | TRBV19 | CASSISGAFHEQYF
TRBJ1-1 | 16 | TRBV5-1 | CASSLVSGGFTTEAFF
TRBJ1-4 | 13 | TRBV12-5 | CASGPRVGEKLVF
TRBJ1-1 | 14 | TRBV2 | CASTLDRWATEAFF
TRBJ2-5 | 15 | TRBV24-1 | CATSDTRTSGRIQYF
TRBJ2-2 | 16 | TRBV7-2 | CASSSRLSDRAGELFF
TRBJ2-1 | 16 | TRBV19 | CASSPHKGGTYNEQFF
TRBJ2-1 | 13 | TRBV24-1 | CAHKGESRNEQFF
TRBJ2-6 | 14 | TRBV29-1 | CSVEGSSGANVLTF
TRBJ1-2 | 13 | TRBV7-3 | CASADREGYGYTF
TRBJ1-1 | 11 | TRBV2 | CATASYTEAFF